One and the same sample provided the 31 T cell receptor beta chains below, sequenced in a study of CD8 T cells in Susac syndrome. After extraction with the RNeasy kit, about 0.45 to 1 ug of the RNA was reverse transcribed using random hexamers. Each CDR3 protein is one row after TCRdb ran MiXCR on the immunoSEQ multiplex PCR reads. The sample has some 300,000 distinct CDR3 sequences; about 88% are singletons. The sequenced material came from CD8+ T cells from PBMCs. These receptors all come from a human donor with multiple sclerosis.

The chain joins TRBV14 to TRBJ2-1, with TRBD2 matching over 8 bases. Germline V CDR1 and CDR2: SGHDN, FVKESK. The V and J ends lost 4 bases and 2 bases, in that order; junction bases with no gene match: 4. CDR3 length equals 15 residues. CDR3 amino acids: CASSLLAVPYNEQFF. CDR3 DNA sequence: TGTGCCAGCAGCCTACTAGCGGTTCCCTACAATGAGCAGTTCTTC.

This clonotype was recorded a few times. This CDR3 reads CASSSGTGGSYEQYF. CDR3 DNA sequence: TGTGCCAGCAGCTCCGGGACAGGGGGCTCCTACGAGCAGTACTTC. The chain combines TRBV7-6 with TRBJ2-7; 11 nucleotides line up with TRBD1. The CDR3 totals 15 residues. Germline assignment: CDR1 SGHVS and CDR2 FNYEAQ. After removal of 4 bases from V and 0 bases from J, the junction contained 2 bases not matched to a gene.

A few counts support this clonotype. This chain uses TRBV4-3 with TRBJ2-7; 7 bases fit TRBD2. The CDR3 totals 15 residues. V was pared by 3 bases and J by 2 bases, with 7 bases of the junction left unmatched. Germline-derived CDR1 and CDR2 are LGHNA and YSLEER. The CDR3 nucleotides read TGCGCCAGCAGCCAGACGGCTAGCGGCACCTACGAGCAGTACTTC. Translating gives CASSQTASGTYEQYF.

The chain couples TRBV6-2 or TRBV6-3 to TRBJ2-1; D not certain. Germline lookup yields CDR1 MNHEY and CDR2 SVGEGT. The ends were cut back, 7 bases at V and 0 bases at J, with 13 bases in the middle. This CDR3 region has 15 residues. The CDR3 sequence: CASTRSPSSYNEQFF. The CDR3 DNA sequence: TGTGCCAGCACGCGATCTCCTAGCTCCTACAATGAGCAGTTCTTC.

This chain connects TRBV29-1 to TRBJ2-7, with D perhaps TRBD1 or TRBD2 (5 bases each). Germline assignment: CDR1 SQVTM and CDR2 ANQGSEA. The V end lost 4 bases, the J end lost 4 bases, and 14 bases lay between the germline ends. The CDR3 extends over 13 amino acids. The CDR3 nucleotides read TGCAGCGTTGCCGGGTTTGGGGGTTACGAGCAGTACTTC. Residues: CSVAGFGGYEQYF.

The chain is built from TRBV7-9 and TRBJ2-1; 8 bases line up with TRBD2. Germline CDR1 reads SEHNR; CDR2 reads FQNEAQ (reference sequence). The V gene end was trimmed by 7 bases and the J gene end by 5 bases; junction bases not matched to a gene: 7. This CDR3 comprises 14 residues. The CDR3 is CASNPTGGNNEQFF. The DNA for the CDR3 is TGTGCCAGCAACCCAACGGGAGGGAACAATGAGCAGTTCTTC.

This sequence joins TRBV19 and TRBJ2-1; D not resolved. V was clipped by 4 bases and J by 0 bases, with 13 bases between them. The CDR3 consists of 16 residues. Germline CDR1 LNHDA, CDR2 SQIVND (reference sequence). CDR3 sequence (DNA): TGTGCCAGTAGTAGGTCGGGCGGTAGCTCCTACAATGAGCAGTTCTTC. This codes for CASSRSGGSSYNEQFF.

The V gene is TRBV23-1, the J gene TRBJ2-7, with D perhaps TRBD1 or TRBD2 (6 bases each). TRBV23-1 is filed as an ORF, its function uncertain. The length of the CDR3 is 19 residues. Trimming pared 2 bases from V and 3 bases from J, leaving 26 bases between. As DNA, the CDR3 is TGCGCCAGCAGTCAACCGCCATGGGGGCTAGCGTCAGATTGCTACGAGCAGTACTTC. It specifies CASSQPPWGLASDCYEQYF.

The rearrangement links TRBV3-1 to TRBJ2-7; D may correspond to TRBD1 or TRBD2 (5 bases each). The CDR3 runs to 13 residues. The V gene's germline CDR1 is LGHDT and CDR2 YNNKEL (reference sequence). The V gene lost 4 bases and the J gene lost 5 bases, with 12 bases spanning the gap. The CDR3 region is CASSLPLGDEQYF. CDR3 nucleotides: TGTGCCAGCAGCCTACCCCTGGGGGACGAGCAGTACTTC.

The rearrangement links TRBV11-2 to TRBJ2-2, with D possibly being TRBD2 (6 bases). The CDR3 loop spans 16 amino acids. The germline V gene encodes CDR1 SGHAT and CDR2 FQNNGV. Trimming removed 0 bases at V and 0 bases at J, with 8 bases between. CDR3 nucleotides: TGTGCCAGCAGCTTAGAGCGGGGCGCGAACACCGGGGAGCTGTTTTTT. This codes for CASSLERGANTGELFF.

CDR3 bases: TGTGCTTCGGGACTAGCGGTCTCTGAGCAGTTCTTC. As protein: CASGLAVSEQFF. J is TRBJ2-1 and V is TRBV19, with 11 bases matching TRBD2. This CDR3 has 12 amino acids. The germline gives CDR1 LNHDA, CDR2 SQIVND (reference sequence).

V usage is TRBV29-1 and J usage is TRBJ2-7; 10 nucleotides agree with TRBD2. V dropped 0 bases and J dropped 1; count of bases not matched to a gene: 6. Germline CDR1 is SQVTM and CDR2 is ANQGSEA. CDR3 length: 16 residues. CDR3 protein: CSVEDGVSGRSYEQYF. The CDR3 region has the DNA TGCAGCGTTGAAGATGGGGTTAGCGGGAGGTCCTACGAGCAGTACTTC.

The chain uses TRBV2 and TRBJ2-5; 8 positions match TRBD1. Looked up from germline, CDR1 is SNHLY and CDR2 is FYNNEI. The CDR3 has 15 amino acids. V trimming: 4 bases; J trimming: 4 bases; junction bases outside the gene matches: 8. The CDR3 nucleotides read TGTGCCAGCAGTGTTGTTGACAGGGGTGGAGAGACCCAGTACTTC. Amino acids: CASSVVDRGGETQYF.

J is TRBJ2-7 and V is TRBV4-1, with 8 bases identical to TRBD2. The ends lost 1 base at V and 3 bases at J; junction bases unmatched: 8. The CDR3 totals 16 residues. The germline V gene encodes CDR1 MGHRA and CDR2 YSYEKL. The CDR3 region has the DNA TGCGCCAGCAGCCAAGTAGTCGGGGCGGGGGGCTACGAGCAGTACTTC. It encodes CASSQVVGAGGYEQYF.

The chain carries TRBV11-2 and TRBJ1-6, with TRBD1 matching over 8 bases. The V gene's germline CDR1 is SGHAT and CDR2 FQNNGV. The J segment lost 10 bases and the V segment lost 4 bases, leaving 33 bases of the junction unmatched. The CDR3 loop spans 23 amino acids. The DNA for the CDR3 is TGTGCCAGCAGCTGGACGCCCGGGGACAGGCGGTCTTTGCTGTCTTTTGTTGGATCACCCCTCCACTTT. Protein product: CASSWTPGDRRSLLSFVGSPLHF.

This clonotype was seen more than once but under ten times. The CDR3 loop is CATSDLRTQYF. CDR3 nucleotide sequence: TGTGCCACCAGTGATTTACGGACGCAGTATTTT. The rearrangement links TRBV24-1 to TRBJ2-3; D unresolved. Per the germline V gene, CDR1 is KGHDR and CDR2 is SFDVKD. The CDR3 has 11 amino acids. The V end was cut by 1 base, the J end by 9 bases, with 4 bases between.

V and J are TRBV9 and TRBJ2-3; D ambiguous. V lost 4 bases to trimming and J lost 6 bases, with 18 bases between them. CDR1 is SGDLS and CDR2 is YYNGEE in the germline V gene. CDR3 length: 15 residues. The CDR3 spells CASSPGPTPADTQYF. The CDR3 coding sequence is TGTGCCAGCAGCCCCGGACCGACCCCCGCGGATACGCAGTATTTT.

Remarks on this clonotype: No conserved phenylalanine or tryptophan is present at the end of the CDR3, so a read error is the likely explanation. Because the CDR3's place on the DNA is in doubt, the DNA is left out and the CDR3 is given as listed by TCRdb. The chain uses TRBV5-4 and TRBJ2-1; the table's D call TRBD2 went unverified against the DNA. The V gene's germline CDR1 is SGHNT and CDR2 YYREEE (reference sequence). 11 amino acids form the CDR3, both terminal residues included. The CDR3 protein is CASSLGGERQL.

The rearrangement joins TRBV7-9 to TRBJ1-3; D unresolved. Germline assignment: CDR1 SEHNR and CDR2 FQNEAQ (reference sequence). With 5 bases removed from V and 2 bases from J, the gap between germline ends came to 7 bases. The CDR3 length is 13 residues. CDR3 loop: CASSEYTGNTIYF. CDR3 sequence (DNA): TGTGCCAGCAGCGAGTATACTGGAAACACCATATATTTT.

This clonotype was seen just once. The V and J genes are TRBV29-1 and TRBJ1-1; TRBD1 might be the D (6 bases). Trimming took 4 bases from V and 5 from J, leaving 8 bases between them. The CDR3 contains 11 residues. Germline CDR1 is SQVTM and CDR2 is ANQGSEA. The CDR3 DNA reads as TGCAGCGTTGCAGGGGTTACTGAAGCTTTCTTT. It is translated as CSVAGVTEAFF.

The J gene is TRBJ2-7, the V gene TRBV19; D unresolved. The CDR3 runs 14 residues. The V end lost 6 bases, the J end lost 2 bases, and 14 bases lay between the germline ends. Germline V gene data show CDR1 as LNHDA and CDR2 as SQIVND (reference sequence). This CDR3 is CASSPDTQTYEQYF. The CDR3 nucleotides are TGTGCCAGTAGCCCCGACACTCAAACCTACGAGCAGTACTTC.

The chain recombines TRBV9 with TRBJ2-3; the D gene is possibly TRBD1 (5 bases). The CDR3 is 16 residues long. The germline V and J ends were trimmed by 0 bases and 4 bases, with 15 bases remaining between them. Looked up from germline, CDR1 is SGDLS and CDR2 is YYNGEE. The CDR3 sequence: CASSVDQGKSSDTQYF. The CDR3, as DNA: TGTGCCAGCAGCGTAGATCAGGGAAAGAGCTCAGATACGCAGTATTTT.

The chain couples TRBV6-2 or TRBV6-3 to TRBJ1-1; D not certain. Germline V gene lookup returns CDR1 MNHEY and CDR2 SVGEGT. The CDR3 runs to 15 residues. The V gene lost 6 bases and the J gene lost 4 bases, with 18 bases spanning the gap. The CDR3 here is CASSYADGWTTEAFF. The CDR3 nucleotides read TGTGCCAGCAGCTATGCGGACGGGTGGACCACTGAAGCTTTCTTT.

This chain uses TRBV5-6 with TRBJ1-1; 7 bases agree with TRBD1. CDR1 is SGHDT, CDR2 YYEEEE, per germline. The ends lost 4 bases at V and 3 bases at J; junction bases unmatched: 9. This CDR3 region has 15 residues. CDR3 region: CASSVARDRHTEAFF. The DNA of the CDR3 is TGTGCCAGCAGCGTAGCCCGGGACAGACACACTGAAGCTTTCTTT. Drawing the rest from reference TRBV5-6 and TRBJ1-1, the complete variable domain is DAGVTQSPTHLIKTRGQQVTLRCSPKSGHDTVSWYQQALGQGPQFIFQYYEEEERQRGNFPDRFSGHQFPNYSSELNVNALLLGDSALYLCASSVARDRHTEAFFGQGTRLTVV.

The chain couples TRBV30 to TRBJ2-1; D gene ambiguous. Germline CDR1 is GTSNPN and CDR2 is SVGIG (reference sequence). Trimming took off 5 bases at V and 1 base at J, with 6 bases between the two ends. CDR3 length equals 12 residues. CDR3 loop: CAWLGSYNEQFF. The CDR3 DNA is TGTGCCTGGTTGGGTTCCTACAATGAGCAGTTCTTC.

The chain couples TRBV10-3 to TRBJ2-5, with D perhaps TRBD1 or TRBD2 (5 bases each). The germline V gene encodes CDR1 ENHRY and CDR2 SYGVKD. V was cut by 0 bases and J by 5 bases, with 10 bases left in between. The CDR3 is made up of 14 amino acids. In DNA form, the CDR3 reads TGTGCCATCAGTGAGTCGAGGGGACGGGAGACCCAGTACTTC. Amino acids: CAISESRGRETQYF.

This chain uses TRBV7-9 with TRBJ2-2; D is perhaps TRBD1 (6 bases). This CDR3 has 15 residues. Germline V CDR1 and CDR2: SEHNR, FQNEAQ (reference sequence). Trimming stripped 4 bases from V and 4 bases from J, with 13 bases between. In nucleotides, the CDR3 is TGTGCCAGCAGCTCCAGCAGGGGAAGCACCGGGGAGCTGTTTTTT. It yields the protein CASSSSRGSTGELFF. The variable domain in full, with the rest retrieved from reference TRBV7-9 and TRBJ2-2, is DTGVSQNPRHKITKRGQNVTFRCDPISEHNRLYWYRQTLGQGPEFLTYFQNEAQLEKSRLLSDRFSAERPKGSFSTLEIQRTEQGDSAMYLCASSSSRGSTGELFFGEGSRLTVL.

The chain employs TRBV7-9 and TRBJ1-1; D is possibly TRBD1 (6 bases). Looked up from germline, CDR1 is SEHNR and CDR2 is FQNEAQ (reference sequence). V lost 6 bases, J lost 1 base, and 15 bases lay in between. CDR3 length equals 15 residues. The CDR3 DNA is TGTGCCAGCAGGGGATTCGGACAGAGGAACACTGAAGCTTTCTTT. Protein sequence: CASRGFGQRNTEAFF.

The chain employs TRBV6-1 and TRBJ1-5; no reliable D call. CDR1 and CDR2 from the germline V gene are MNHNS and SASEGT. The ends were cut back, 4 bases at V and 4 bases at J, with 5 bases in the middle. CDR3 length: 12 amino acids. The CDR3 nucleotides are TGTGCCAGCAGTGCGGGGAATCAGCCCCAGCATTTT. Residues: CASSAGNQPQHF.

The rearrangement joins TRBV20-1 to TRBJ1-4; D gene uncertain. Trimming removed 0 bases from V and 0 bases from J, with 11 bases in between. The CDR3 loop spans 16 amino acids. The germline V gene encodes CDR1 DFQATT and CDR2 SNEGSKA (reference sequence). As DNA, the CDR3 is TGCAGTGCTAGAGATTGGAGAAAAGCAACTAATGAAAAACTGTTTTTT. Translation gives CSARDWRKATNEKLFF.

The J gene is TRBJ1-1, the V gene TRBV25-1; D gene ambiguous. The ends were cut back, 3 bases at V and 1 base at J, with 12 bases in the middle. Germline CDR1 reads MGHDK; CDR2 reads SYGVNS. CDR3 length equals 15 residues. The CDR3 coding sequence is TGTGCCAGCAGTGACCCCGAGGGCGAGAACACTGAAGCTTTCTTT. It codes for CASSDPEGENTEAFF.